The clone carrying this TCR beta chain was found a few times. Antigen: not known. Sequencing of the DNA from cultured CD4+ T cells was carried out with the Oncomine TCR Beta short-read assay. After culture, CD4+ T cells served as the source for genomic DNA extraction. TCRdb recomputed calls from the PCR reads with MiXCR, one row per CDR3 protein. The sample includes about 4,000 distinct CDR3 sequences, around 20% of them seen just once. These data come from a study of vaccination and CD4 T cells after COVID-19. On the study more broadly: The convalescents comprised six males and four females, two of them Hispanic.

Regarding treatment: approximately 9-day PBMC culture with coronavirus spike peptide pools or control peptides (ViraFEST assay). The CDR3 is 12 residues long. Trimming took 2 bases from V and 5 from J, leaving 6 bases between them. Study-level points and caveats: Spike mono-reactivity held for 304 of 307 vaccine-specific clones in convalescent patients. Only post-vaccination samples contained a median approximately 85% of the reactive clones in convalescent patients.

The rearrangement links TRBV12-3 or TRBV12-4 to TRBJ2-5; the D is unclear. This clonotype was obtained from a human donor who had recovered from COVID-19. The sample taken for sequencing was CD4+ T cells from blood, cultured in vitro. The CDR3 sequence: CASSLKAETQYF. Written as DNA, the CDR3 is TGTGCCAGCAGTTTAAAAGCGGAGACCCAGTACTTC.